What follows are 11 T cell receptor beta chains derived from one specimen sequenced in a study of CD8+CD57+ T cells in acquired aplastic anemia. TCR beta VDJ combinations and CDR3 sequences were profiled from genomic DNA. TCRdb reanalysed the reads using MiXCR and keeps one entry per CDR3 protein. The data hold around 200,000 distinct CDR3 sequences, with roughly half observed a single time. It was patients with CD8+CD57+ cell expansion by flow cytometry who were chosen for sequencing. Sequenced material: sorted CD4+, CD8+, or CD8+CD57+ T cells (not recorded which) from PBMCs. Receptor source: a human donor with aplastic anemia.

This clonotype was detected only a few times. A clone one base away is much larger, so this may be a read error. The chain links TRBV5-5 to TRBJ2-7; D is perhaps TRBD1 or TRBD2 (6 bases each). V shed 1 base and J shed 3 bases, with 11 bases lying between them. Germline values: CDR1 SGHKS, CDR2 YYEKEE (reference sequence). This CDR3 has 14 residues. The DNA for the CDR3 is TGTGCCAGCAGCTTGAGGGGGGTGAACTACGAGCAGTACTTC. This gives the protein CASSLRGVNYEQYF.

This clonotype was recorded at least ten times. The CDR3 reads CASSYESASSKTQYF. The DNA for the CDR3 is TGTGCCAGCAGTTACGAATCGGCTAGTTCGAAGACCCAGTACTTC. The chain is built from TRBV6-2 or TRBV6-3 and TRBJ2-5; no definite D call. Germline V CDR1 and CDR2: MNHEY, SVGEGT. Trimming shortened V by 2 bases and J by 6 bases, and 16 bases separated the two germline ends. The CDR3 spans 15 residues.

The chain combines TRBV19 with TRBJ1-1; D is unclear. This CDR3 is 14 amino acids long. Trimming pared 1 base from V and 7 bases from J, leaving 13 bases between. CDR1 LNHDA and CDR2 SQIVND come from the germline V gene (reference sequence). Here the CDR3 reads CASSIGTAPNEAFF. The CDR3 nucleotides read TGTGCCAGTAGTATAGGAACAGCCCCAAATGAAGCTTTCTTT.

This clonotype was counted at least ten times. CDR3 DNA sequence: TGTGCCAGCAGCGTAGCCGGGTTCGCGAACACCGGGGAGCTGTTTTTT. As protein: CASSVAGFANTGELFF. V gene TRBV9 combines with J gene TRBJ2-2; D is unresolved. The V and J ends lost 0 bases and 0 bases respectively, with 9 bases between them. The CDR3 has 16 amino acids. CDR1 is SGDLS and CDR2 is YYNGEE in the germline V gene.

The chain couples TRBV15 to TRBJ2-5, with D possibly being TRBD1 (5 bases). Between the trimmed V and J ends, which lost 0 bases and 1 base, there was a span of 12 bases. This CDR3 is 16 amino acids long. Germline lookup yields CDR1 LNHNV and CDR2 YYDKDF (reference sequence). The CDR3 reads CATSRDGQTAQETQYF. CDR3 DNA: TGTGCCACCAGCAGAGATGGACAAACCGCCCAAGAGACCCAGTACTTC. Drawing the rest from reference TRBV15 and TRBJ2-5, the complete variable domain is DAMVIQNPRYQVTQFGKPVTLSCSQTLNHNVMYWYQQKSSQAPKLLFHYYDKDFNNEADTPDNFQSRRPNTSFCFLDIRSPGLGDTAMYLCATSRDGQTAQETQYFGPGTRLLVL.

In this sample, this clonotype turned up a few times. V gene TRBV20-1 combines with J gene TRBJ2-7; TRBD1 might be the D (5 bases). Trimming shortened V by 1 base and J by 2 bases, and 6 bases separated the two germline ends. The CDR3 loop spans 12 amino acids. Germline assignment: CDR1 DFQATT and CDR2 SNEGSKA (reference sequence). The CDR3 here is CSARGQPYEQYF. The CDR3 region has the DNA TGCAGTGCTAGAGGACAGCCCTACGAGCAGTACTTC.

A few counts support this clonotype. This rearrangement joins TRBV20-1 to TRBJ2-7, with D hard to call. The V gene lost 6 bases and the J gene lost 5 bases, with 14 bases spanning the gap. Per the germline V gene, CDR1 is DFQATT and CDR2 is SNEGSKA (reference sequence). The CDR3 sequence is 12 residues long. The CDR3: CSAPSNLNEQYF. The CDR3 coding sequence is TGCAGTGCCCCCTCGAATCTCAACGAGCAGTACTTC.

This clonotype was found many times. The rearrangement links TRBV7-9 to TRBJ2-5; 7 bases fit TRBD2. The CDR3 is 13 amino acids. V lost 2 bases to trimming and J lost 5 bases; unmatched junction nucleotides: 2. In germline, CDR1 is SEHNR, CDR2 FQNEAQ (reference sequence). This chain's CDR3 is CASSLSGGETQYF. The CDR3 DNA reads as TGTGCCAGCAGCTTATCGGGAGGTGAGACCCAGTACTTC. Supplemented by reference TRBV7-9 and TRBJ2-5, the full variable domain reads DTGVSQNPRHKITKRGQNVTFRCDPISEHNRLYWYRQTLGQGPEFLTYFQNEAQLEKSRLLSDRFSAERPKGSFSTLEIQRTEQGDSAMYLCASSLSGGETQYFGPGTRLLVL.

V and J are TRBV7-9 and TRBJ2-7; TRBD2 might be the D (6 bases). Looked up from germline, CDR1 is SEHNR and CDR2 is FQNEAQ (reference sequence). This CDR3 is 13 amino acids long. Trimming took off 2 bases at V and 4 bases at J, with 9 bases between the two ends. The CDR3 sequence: CASSLPGRYEQYF. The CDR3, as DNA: TGTGCCAGCAGCTTACCAGGGAGGTACGAGCAGTACTTC.

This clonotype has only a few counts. CDR3 DNA: TGTGCCAGCTCACTCTCACCGTCATCCTACGAGCAGTACTTC. Encoded protein: CASSLSPSSYEQYF. V and J are TRBV18 and TRBJ2-7, with D unresolved. The CDR3 consists of 14 residues. CDR1 is KGHSH, CDR2 LQKENI, per germline. V was clipped by 4 bases and J by 1 base, with 11 bases between them.

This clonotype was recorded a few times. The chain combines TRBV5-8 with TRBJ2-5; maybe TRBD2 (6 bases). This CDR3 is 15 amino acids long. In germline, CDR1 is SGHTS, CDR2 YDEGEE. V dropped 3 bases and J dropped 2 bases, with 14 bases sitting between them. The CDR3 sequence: CASSSPLTRQETQYF. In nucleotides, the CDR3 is TGTGCCAGCAGCTCACCCTTGACTAGACAAGAGACCCAGTACTTC.